This T cell receptor (beta chain) was documented in a study of T cell clonality in common variable immunodeficiency. Study observations and caveats: Shared TCRbeta clones were fewer between CVID subjects than controls.

Both groups were predominantly of Caucasian heritage. Heparinized whole blood, about 4.5 to 9 ml, came from each donor. Sequencing used immunoSEQ multiplex PCR; TCRdb keeps in-frame clones, though not all of them. The sample gives around 55,000 clones, none seen only once, and the top ten clones hold approximately 0.84%. The CDR3 length is 12 residues. Germline CDR1 and CDR2: LNHDA and SQIVND (reference sequence). Trimming took 4 bases from V and 6 from J; bases not matched to a gene: 2. This clone was observed many times. Its antigen is undetermined. Read sequence stops 3 residues before the CDR3 end, and the germline J gene provides the missing end.

Sequenced: peripheral blood mononuclear cells. V is TRBV19 and J is TRBJ1-1; TRBD1 agrees at 7 bases. This receptor was obtained from a person aged 18 to 69 in good health. The CDR3 here is CASSTQGAEAFF. The part of the CDR3 DNA that was read is TGTGCCAGTAGTACTCAGGGGGCTGAA.